The 24 T cell receptor beta chains given below trace back to one sample, sequenced in a study of blood T cell repertoires in COVID-19. Method: immunoSEQ multiplex PCR; TCRdb's copy keeps in-frame clones and lacks some. The table records about 81,000 clones, approximately 90% of them present only once. Sequencing was carried out using peripheral blood. All receptors derive from a man aged 65 to 85 with active or convalescent COVID-19.

The CDR3 nucleotides are TGTGCCAGCAGATACCTAGGGGGCAATCAGCCCCAGCATTTT. It encodes CASRYLGGNQPQHF. The rearrangement uses TRBV27 and TRBJ1-5; D may be TRBD1 (5 bases). The V and J ends lost 6 bases and 2 bases respectively, with 11 bases between them. Germline V lookup: CDR1 MNHEY, CDR2 SMNVEV (reference sequence). The CDR3 is made up of 14 amino acids.

This chain's CDR3 is CASSRDRYRASGANVLTF. In nucleotides, the CDR3 is TGTGCCAGTAGTAGAGACAGGTATCGCGCCTCTGGGGCCAACGTCCTGACTTTC. J is TRBJ2-6 and V is TRBV19; tentatively, D is TRBD1 (6 bases). Germline V gives CDR1 LNHDA, CDR2 SQIVND (reference sequence). The V gene lost 4 bases and the J gene lost 0 bases, with 16 bases spanning the gap. The length of the CDR3 is 18 residues.

The chain carries TRBV18 and TRBJ1-1; D gene unclear. CDR3 length: 15 amino acids. The germline CDR1 and CDR2 sequences are KGHSH and LQKENI. Trimming stripped 3 bases from V and 4 bases from J, with 15 bases between. The CDR3 sequence is CASSPPAGVGTEAFF. Here the CDR3 DNA reads TGTGCCAGCTCACCCCCCGCCGGGGTTGGCACTGAAGCTTTCTTT.

The sample holds a few counts of this clone. The J gene is TRBJ1-4, the V gene TRBV2; D gene unclear. This CDR3 spans 12 amino acids. Germline V CDR1 and CDR2: SNHLY, FYNNEI. V was shortened by 8 bases and J by 4 bases, with 8 bases between the two germline ends. CDR3: CASRRGNEKLFF. In DNA, the CDR3 is TGTGCCAGCCGACGGGGTAATGAAAAACTGTTTTTT. Together with reference TRBV2 and TRBJ1-4, the CDR3 gives the full variable domain: EPEVTQTPSHQVTQMGQEVILRCVPISNHLYFYWYRQILGQKVEFLVSFYNNEISEKSEIFDDQFSVERPDGSNFTLKIRSTKLEDSAMYFCASRRGNEKLFFGSGTQLSVL.

The chain has TRBV2 and TRBJ1-5; tentatively, D is TRBD1 (5 bases). Per the germline V gene, CDR1 is SNHLY and CDR2 is FYNNEI. The CDR3 is made up of 14 amino acids. Trimming removed 3 bases at V and 7 bases at J, with 13 bases between. In nucleotides, the CDR3 is TGTGCCAGCAGTGAGGAAGAAGGGGCCCAGCCCCAGCATTTT. Residues: CASSEEEGAQPQHF.

The chain combines TRBV27 with TRBJ2-7; possibly TRBD1 for D (6 bases). CDR3 size: 13 residues. The germline V gene has CDR1 MNHEY and CDR2 SMNVEV (reference sequence). V dropped 4 bases and J dropped 4 bases, with 11 bases sitting between them. The CDR3 region is CASSSSQGYEQYF. CDR3 coding DNA: TGTGCCAGCAGTTCCTCACAGGGATACGAGCAGTACTTC.

This chain joins TRBV27 and TRBJ1-2, with a tentative D call TRBD1 (5 bases). With 0 bases removed from V and 0 bases from J, the gap between germline ends came to 11 bases. In germline, CDR1 is MNHEY, CDR2 SMNVEV (reference sequence). This CDR3 spans 16 amino acids. The CDR3 reads CASSLSGVAANYGYTF. In nucleotides, the CDR3 is TGTGCCAGCAGTTTATCAGGGGTGGCGGCTAACTATGGCTACACCTTC.

This clone came up once. The rearrangement joins TRBV19 to TRBJ2-6, with a possible D match to TRBD1 (6 bases). This CDR3 contains 19 residues. From germline, CDR1 is LNHDA and CDR2 SQIVND (reference sequence). V lost 1 base, J lost 2 bases, and 18 bases lay in between. The CDR3 region is CASSIGGFPGAPGANVLTF. The CDR3 DNA reads as TGTGCCAGTAGTATAGGAGGCTTCCCAGGGGCCCCTGGGGCCAACGTCCTGACTTTC. The full variable domain, with the rest looked up from reference TRBV19 and TRBJ2-6, is DGGITQSPKYLFRKEGQNVTLSCEQNLNHDAMYWYRQDPGQGLRLIYYSQIVNDFQKGDIAEGYSVSREKKESFPLTVTSAQKNPTAFYLCASSIGGFPGAPGANVLTFGAGSRLTVL.

V is TRBV6-2 or TRBV6-3 and J is TRBJ2-5; 13 bases map to TRBD2. The CDR3 totals 16 residues. CDR1 and CDR2 (germline): MNHEY, SVGEGT. The junction had 8 bases not matched to a gene; V was cut back by 6 bases and J by 4 bases. The CDR3: CASSGRLAGGRETQYF. The CDR3 region has the DNA TGTGCCAGCAGCGGGAGACTAGCGGGGGGCCGAGAGACCCAGTACTTC.

The V call is TRBV19, the J call TRBJ2-1; D perhaps matches TRBD2 (5 bases). Trimming removed 7 bases from V and 5 bases from J, with 15 bases in between. Germline V gene sequence: CDR1 LNHDA, CDR2 SQIVND (reference sequence). The CDR3 is 14 amino acids. CDR3 DNA sequence: TGTGCCAGTACCCAACGGGGTACCAACAATGAGCAGTTCTTC. This sequence encodes CASTQRGTNNEQFF.

The CDR3 nucleotides read TGTGCCTGGAGGAAAAACAGGGAACCAGGCGGCTACACCTTC. This sequence encodes CAWRKNREPGGYTF. V gene TRBV30 combines with J gene TRBJ1-2, with D perhaps matching TRBD1 (6 bases). This CDR3 is 14 amino acids long. CDR1 is GTSNPN, CDR2 SVGIG, per germline (reference sequence). Between the trimmed V and J ends, which lost 3 bases and 8 bases, there was a span of 19 bases.

The V call is TRBV5-8, the J call TRBJ2-1; D is perhaps TRBD2 (6 bases). From germline, CDR1 is SGHTS and CDR2 YDEGEE. With 5 bases removed from V and 9 bases from J, the gap between germline ends came to 21 bases. This CDR3 has 15 amino acids. This chain's CDR3 is CASRDPGLLTPEQFF. CDR3 nucleotides: TGTGCCAGCAGGGACCCGGGACTCCTAACACCTGAGCAGTTCTTC. Combining the CDR3 with reference TRBV5-8 and TRBJ2-1 gives the whole variable domain EAGVTQSPTHLIKTRGQQATLRCSPISGHTSVYWYQQALGLGLQFLLWYDEGEERNRGNFPPRFSGRQFPNYSSELNVNALELEDSALYLCASRDPGLLTPEQFFGPGTRLTVL.

The rearrangement joins TRBV18 to TRBJ2-7, with TRBD1 matching over 8 bases. V dropped 3 bases and J dropped 2; count of bases not matched to a gene: 9. The CDR3 has 16 residues. The germline V gene has CDR1 KGHSH and CDR2 LQKENI. The CDR3 region is CASSPLQGGSAYEQYF. CDR3 in DNA: TGTGCCAGCTCACCGTTACAGGGGGGCAGCGCCTACGAGCAGTACTTC.

J is TRBJ2-3 and V is TRBV24-1; 11 bases agree with TRBD2. Per the germline V gene, CDR1 is KGHDR and CDR2 is SFDVKD. V shed 1 base, J shed 1 base, and the junction held 6 bases outside the gene matches. CDR3 length: 18 amino acids. In DNA, the CDR3 is TGTGCCACCAGTGATTTACCTAGCGGGGGGTCGGGCACAGATACGCAGTATTTT. It is translated as CATSDLPSGGSGTDTQYF.

This chain joins TRBV6-2 or TRBV6-3 and TRBJ1-5, with D uncertain. In germline, CDR1 is MNHEY, CDR2 SVGEGT. The CDR3 spans 15 residues. V was clipped by 6 bases and J by 4 bases, with 16 bases between them. The CDR3 nucleotides read TGTGCCAGCAGCTCCGGCGGCCTTGGAAATCAGCCCCAGCATTTT. This sequence encodes CASSSGGLGNQPQHF.

Only one count was recorded for this clone. The rearrangement joins TRBV7-9 to TRBJ2-1, with D tentatively TRBD2 (6 bases). V lost 4 bases, J lost 4 bases, and 14 bases lay in between. The CDR3 spans 15 residues. Germline V gives CDR1 SEHNR, CDR2 FQNEAQ (reference sequence). Here the CDR3 reads CASSYGRALYNEQFF. Here the CDR3 DNA reads TGTGCCAGCAGCTACGGGAGAGCATTGTACAATGAGCAGTTCTTC.

This chain connects TRBV14 to TRBJ1-2, with 9 bases fitting TRBD1. The CDR3 is made up of 15 amino acids. Trimming removed 3 bases from V and 4 bases from J; junction bases left unmatched: 6. Germline V gene lookup returns CDR1 SGHDN and CDR2 FVKESK. CDR3 DNA: TGTGCCAGCAGCCAGACAGGGGGTACAGCCTATGGCTACACCTTC. As protein: CASSQTGGTAYGYTF.

The chain has TRBV29-1 and TRBJ2-4; unclear D gene. Trimming removed 4 bases from V and 4 bases from J, with 14 bases in between. The length of the CDR3 is 14 residues. The germline V gene encodes CDR1 SQVTM and CDR2 ANQGSEA. CDR3 coding DNA: TGCAGCGTTGGTACCCCCGCCCAGAAAAACATTCAGTACTTC. It is translated as CSVGTPAQKNIQYF.

The J gene is TRBJ1-5, the V gene TRBV27; no reliable D call. Germline CDR1 and CDR2: MNHEY and SMNVEV (reference sequence). This CDR3 comprises 15 residues. Trimming shortened V by 2 bases and J by 2 bases, and 10 bases separated the two germline ends. CDR3 amino acids: CASSLQLGGNQPQHF. As DNA, the CDR3 is TGTGCCAGCAGTTTACAGCTCGGAGGCAATCAGCCCCAGCATTTT.

The genes are TRBV21-1 and TRBJ2-2; the table calls TRBD2, which could not be checked here. TRBV21-1 represents a pseudogene. This CDR3 comprises 18 residues. The CDR3 bases are TGTGCCAGCAGCAAAGCGAACGGGACTCCTGGGAACACCGGGGAGCTGTTTTTT. Protein: CASSKANGTPGNTGELFF.

The V gene is TRBV6-5, the J gene TRBJ2-3, with D unresolved. V shed 6 bases and J shed 6 bases, with 7 bases lying between them. CDR1 MNHEY and CDR2 SVGAGI come from the germline V gene. CDR3 length: 11 residues. The chain's CDR3 is CASRSGDTQYF. In DNA, the CDR3 is TGTGCCAGCAGATCCGGGGATACGCAGTATTTT.

The count of this clone is one. V is TRBV5-6 and J is TRBJ2-1; D is uncertain. Deletions cut 3 bases from V and 10 bases from J, with 11 bases between. Germline-derived CDR1 and CDR2 are SGHDT and YYEEEE. The CDR3 has 12 residues. The DNA of the CDR3 is TGTGCCAGCAGCTATGCAACCGAGGAGCAGTTCTTC. Protein sequence: CASSYATEEQFF.

The chain carries TRBV2 and TRBJ2-7; 8 bases are a match to TRBD1. With 5 bases clipped from V and 4 bases from J, the junction kept 4 bases outside the gene matches. In germline, CDR1 is SNHLY, CDR2 FYNNEI. The CDR3 is 13 residues long. CDR3 protein: CASSRQGKYEQYF. The DNA for the CDR3 is TGTGCCAGCAGTCGACAGGGGAAGTACGAGCAGTACTTC.

This clone was seen a handful of times. The chain has TRBV2 and TRBJ2-5; TRBD1 matches at 7 bases. This CDR3 contains 14 residues. CDR1 and CDR2 from the germline V gene are SNHLY and FYNNEI. With V trimmed by 5 bases and J by 2 bases, 5 bases remained unmatched. The CDR3 coding sequence is TGTGCCAGCAGTTCCAGGGGGAAGCAAGAGACCCAGTACTTC. Translating gives CASSSRGKQETQYF.